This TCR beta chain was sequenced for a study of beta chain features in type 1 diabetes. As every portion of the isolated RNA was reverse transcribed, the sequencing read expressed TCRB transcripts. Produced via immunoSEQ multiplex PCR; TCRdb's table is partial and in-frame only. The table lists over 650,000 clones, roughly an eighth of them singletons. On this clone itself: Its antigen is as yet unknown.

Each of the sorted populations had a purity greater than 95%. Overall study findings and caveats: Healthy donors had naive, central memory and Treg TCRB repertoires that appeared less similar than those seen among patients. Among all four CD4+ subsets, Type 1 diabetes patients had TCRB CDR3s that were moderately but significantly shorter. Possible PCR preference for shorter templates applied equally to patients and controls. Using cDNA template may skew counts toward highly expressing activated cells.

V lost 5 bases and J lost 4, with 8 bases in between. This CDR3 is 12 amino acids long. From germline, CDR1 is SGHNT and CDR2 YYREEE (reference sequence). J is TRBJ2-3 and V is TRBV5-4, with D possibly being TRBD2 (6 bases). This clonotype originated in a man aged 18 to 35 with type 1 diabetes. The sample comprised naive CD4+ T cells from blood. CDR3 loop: CASSIAADTQYF. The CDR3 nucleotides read TGTGCCAGCAGTATAGCGGCAGATACGCAGTATTTT.